Listed below are T cell receptor beta chains from one sample, sequenced in a study of cytomegalovirus exposure and HLA in healthy donors. Some clones are missing from TCRdb's copy, which holds only in-frame ones; the method was immunoSEQ multiplex PCR. The sample holds 150,000 to 200,000 clones; about 86% are singletons and the top ten take roughly 1.3%. The sequenced sample was PBMCs. Receptors were obtained from a woman in her twenties or thirties in good health and CMV-seronegative. CDR3s include the opening cysteine and the closing phenylalanine or tryptophan. The order of the fields is V gene, J gene, D gene, clone size, CDR3 protein, CDR3 DNA. A D gene is named only where the DNA matches it firmly. Size is omitted from some rows. Given values are once, few, many or a class for expanded clones.

v_gene: TRBV6-1
j_gene: TRBJ2-7
d_gene: .
abundance: .
CDR3aa: CASSEAPGISYEQYF
CDR3nt: TGTGCCAGCAGTGAAGCGCCGGGAATATCTTACGAGCAGTACTTC

v_gene: TRBV7-9
j_gene: TRBJ1-2
d_gene: .
abundance: few
CDR3aa: CASSLARDYGYTF
CDR3nt: TGTGCCAGCAGCTTAGCACGGGACTATGGCTACACCTTC

v_gene: TRBV4-2
j_gene: TRBJ1-1
d_gene: TRBD1
abundance: .
CDR3aa: CASSQDPGTVNTEAFF
CDR3nt: TGTGCCAGCAGCCAAGATCCCGGGACAGTGAACACTGAAGCTTTCTTT

v_gene: TRBV7-9
j_gene: TRBJ2-3
d_gene: .
abundance: .
CDR3aa: CASSAEGGTDTQYF
CDR3nt: TGTGCCAGCAGCGCAGAGGGAGGCACAGATACGCAGTATTTT

v_gene: TRBV7-9
j_gene: TRBJ1-2
d_gene: TRBD1
abundance: .
CDR3aa: CASSPRQGLNYGYTF
CDR3nt: TGTGCCAGCAGCCCACGACAGGGATTAAACTATGGCTACACCTTC

v_gene: TRBV6-1
j_gene: TRBJ1-2
d_gene: .
abundance: .
CDR3aa: CASSEVQGGGGNYGYTF
CDR3nt: TGTGCCAGCAGTGAAGTACAGGGCGGGGGGGGGAACTATGGCTACACCTTC

v_gene: TRBV29-1
j_gene: TRBJ1-1
d_gene: .
abundance: .
CDR3aa: CSVETGFEAFF
CDR3nt: TGCAGCGTGGAAACAGGGTTTGAAGCTTTCTTT

v_gene: TRBV4-1
j_gene: TRBJ2-3
d_gene: .
abundance: .
CDR3aa: CASSQDRTMRDTQYF
CDR3nt: TGCGCCAGCAGCCAAGATCGGACAATGAGAGATACGCAGTATTTT

v_gene: TRBV5-5
j_gene: TRBJ2-3
d_gene: .
abundance: once
CDR3aa: CASSLAGLGDSTDTQYF
CDR3nt: TGTGCCAGCAGCTTGGCCGGTCTGGGCGATAGCACAGATACGCAGTATTTT

v_gene: TRBV27
j_gene: TRBJ2-7
d_gene: TRBD1
abundance: .
CDR3aa: CASRWTGTSYEQYF
CDR3nt: TGTGCCAGCAGATGGACAGGGACCTCCTACGAGCAGTACTTC

v_gene: TRBV6-4
j_gene: TRBJ1-1
d_gene: .
abundance: .
CDR3aa: CASSETGNTEAFF
CDR3nt: TGTGCCAGCAGTGAAACAGGGAACACTGAAGCTTTCTTT

v_gene: TRBV4-3
j_gene: TRBJ1-4
d_gene: .
abundance: .
CDR3aa: CASSQGVPGGNEKLFF
CDR3nt: TGCGCCAGCAGCCAAGGAGTCCCTGGCGGGAATGAAAAACTGTTTTTT

v_gene: TRBV6-5
j_gene: TRBJ1-2
d_gene: .
abundance: .
CDR3aa: CASSPVLRQNYGYTF
CDR3nt: TGTGCCAGCAGTCCTGTTTTAAGACAGAACTATGGCTACACCTTC

v_gene: TRBV6-1
j_gene: TRBJ1-3
d_gene: TRBD1
abundance: .
CDR3aa: CATGQGRGNTIYF
CDR3nt: TGTGCCACCGGACAGGGGAGAGGAAACACCATATATTTT

v_gene: TRBV29-1
j_gene: TRBJ2-7
d_gene: .
abundance: .
CDR3aa: CSVELRASIGYEQYF
CDR3nt: TGCAGCGTTGAGTTGCGGGCCTCCATCGGTTACGAGCAGTACTTC

v_gene: TRBV7-9
j_gene: TRBJ2-7
d_gene: .
abundance: .
CDR3aa: CASSSEGIPPGTPPYEQYF
CDR3nt: TGTGCCAGCAGCTCAGAGGGGATCCCGCCCGGGACACCACCCTACGAGCAGTACTTC

v_gene: TRBV9
j_gene: TRBJ1-2
d_gene: TRBD1
abundance: .
CDR3aa: CASSPQVGQGYGYTF
CDR3nt: TGTGCCAGCAGCCCCCAGGTGGGACAGGGGTATGGCTACACCTTC

v_gene: TRBV19
j_gene: TRBJ2-7
d_gene: .
abundance: .
CDR3aa: CASSSLVTSEQYF
CDR3nt: TGTGCCAGTAGTAGTCTGGTAACGAGCGAGCAGTACTTC

v_gene: TRBV10-3
j_gene: TRBJ1-1
d_gene: .
abundance: few
CDR3aa: CAISLDRNTEAFF
CDR3nt: TGTGCCATCAGCTTAGACAGGAACACTGAAGCTTTCTTT

v_gene: TRBV30
j_gene: TRBJ1-5
d_gene: TRBD1
abundance: few
CDR3aa: CAWSPGTGEILPQHF
CDR3nt: TGTGCCTGGAGTCCCGGGACAGGGGAAATCTTGCCCCAGCATTTT

v_gene: TRBV7-8
j_gene: TRBJ1-5
d_gene: TRBD1
abundance: .
CDR3aa: CASSPGTGGQPQHF
CDR3nt: TGTGCCAGCAGCCCGGGGACAGGGGGTCAGCCCCAGCATTTT

v_gene: TRBV4-2
j_gene: TRBJ2-1
d_gene: TRBD1
abundance: .
CDR3aa: CASSQADRANYNEQFF
CDR3nt: TGTGCCAGCAGCCAAGCAGACAGGGCCAATTACAATGAGCAGTTCTTC

v_gene: TRBV10-3
j_gene: TRBJ1-1
d_gene: TRBD1
abundance: .
CDR3aa: CAISPGQGATEAFF
CDR3nt: TGTGCCATCAGCCCGGGACAGGGGGCTACTGAAGCTTTCTTT

v_gene: TRBV5-6
j_gene: TRBJ2-4
d_gene: TRBD2
abundance: .
CDR3aa: CASSSRLASKNIQYF
CDR3nt: TGTGCCAGCAGCTCCCGACTAGCGTCCAAAAACATTCAGTACTTC

v_gene: TRBV4-2
j_gene: TRBJ2-1
d_gene: TRBD1
abundance: .
CDR3aa: CASSLPGQGWDEQFF
CDR3nt: TGTGCCAGCAGCCTACCGGGACAGGGTTGGGATGAGCAGTTCTTC

v_gene: TRBV10-3
j_gene: TRBJ2-6
d_gene: .
abundance: .
CDR3aa: CAISGHLFSGANVLTF
CDR3nt: TGTGCCATCAGTGGACACCTCTTCTCTGGGGCCAACGTCCTGACTTTC

v_gene: TRBV14
j_gene: TRBJ1-1
d_gene: .
abundance: once
CDR3aa: CASSQPGRNTEAFF
CDR3nt: TGTGCCAGCAGCCAACCGGGGAGAAACACTGAAGCTTTCTTT

v_gene: TRBV5-6
j_gene: TRBJ2-1
d_gene: .
abundance: once
CDR3aa: CASSPEDGYNEQFF
CDR3nt: TGTGCCAGCAGCCCGGAGGATGGGTACAATGAGCAGTTCTTC

v_gene: TRBV18
j_gene: TRBJ2-1
d_gene: TRBD2
abundance: .
CDR3aa: CASSPPASGAYNEQFF
CDR3nt: TGTGCCAGCTCACCACCGGCTAGCGGGGCCTACAATGAGCAGTTCTTC

v_gene: TRBV14
j_gene: TRBJ1-1
d_gene: TRBD1
abundance: .
CDR3aa: CATATGVNTEAFF
CDR3nt: TGTGCCACTGCTACAGGGGTGAACACTGAAGCTTTCTTT

v_gene: TRBV11-2
j_gene: TRBJ1-2
d_gene: .
abundance: .
CDR3aa: CASSPRTAYGYTF
CDR3nt: TGTGCCAGCAGCCCTAGGACAGCATATGGCTACACCTTC

v_gene: TRBV4-2
j_gene: TRBJ1-3
d_gene: .
abundance: .
CDR3aa: CASSQDSGPSGNTIYF
CDR3nt: TGTGCCAGCAGCCAAGACAGCGGCCCTTCTGGAAACACCATATATTTT

v_gene: TRBV18
j_gene: TRBJ1-1
d_gene: TRBD1
abundance: .
CDR3aa: CASSPGKDRPTLMNTEAFF
CDR3nt: TGTGCCAGCTCACCGGGGAAGGACAGGCCCACTTTAATGAACACTGAAGCTTTCTTT

v_gene: TRBV5-1
j_gene: TRBJ1-5
d_gene: .
abundance: .
CDR3aa: CASSLEGNSNQPQHF
CDR3nt: TGCGCCAGCAGCTTGGAGGGGAATAGCAATCAGCCCCAGCATTTT